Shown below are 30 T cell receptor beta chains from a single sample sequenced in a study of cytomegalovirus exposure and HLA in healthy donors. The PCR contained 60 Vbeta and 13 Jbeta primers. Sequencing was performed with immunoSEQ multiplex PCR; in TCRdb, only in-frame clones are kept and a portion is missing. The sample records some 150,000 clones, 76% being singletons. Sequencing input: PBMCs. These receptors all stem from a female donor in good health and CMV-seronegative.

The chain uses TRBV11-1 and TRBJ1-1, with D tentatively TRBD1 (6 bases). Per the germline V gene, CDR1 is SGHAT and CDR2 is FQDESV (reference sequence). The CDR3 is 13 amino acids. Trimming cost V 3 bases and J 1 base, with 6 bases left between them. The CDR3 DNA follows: TGTGCCAGCAGCTTGGGACAGAACACTGAAGCTTTCTTT. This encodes CASSLGQNTEAFF.

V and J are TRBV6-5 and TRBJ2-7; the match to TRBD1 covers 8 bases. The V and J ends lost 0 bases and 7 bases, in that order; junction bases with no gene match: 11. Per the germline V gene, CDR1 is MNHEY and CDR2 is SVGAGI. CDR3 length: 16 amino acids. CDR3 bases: TGTGCCAGCAGTTACTCGATGTGGACAGGGAAGTTGGAGCAGTACTTC. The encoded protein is CASSYSMWTGKLEQYF.

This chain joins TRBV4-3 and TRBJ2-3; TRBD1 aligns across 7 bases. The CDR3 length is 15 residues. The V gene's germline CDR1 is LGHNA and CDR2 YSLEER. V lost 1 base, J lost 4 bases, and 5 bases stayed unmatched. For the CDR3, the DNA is TGCGCCAGCAGCCAAGTCGCGCAGGGGGCAGATACGCAGTATTTT. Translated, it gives CASSQVAQGADTQYF.

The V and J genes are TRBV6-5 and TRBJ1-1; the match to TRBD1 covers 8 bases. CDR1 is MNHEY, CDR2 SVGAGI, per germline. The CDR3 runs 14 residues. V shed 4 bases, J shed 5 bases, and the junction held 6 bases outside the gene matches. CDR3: CASSSRQGATEAFF. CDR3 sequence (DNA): TGTGCCAGCAGTTCCCGGCAGGGGGCAACTGAAGCTTTCTTT.

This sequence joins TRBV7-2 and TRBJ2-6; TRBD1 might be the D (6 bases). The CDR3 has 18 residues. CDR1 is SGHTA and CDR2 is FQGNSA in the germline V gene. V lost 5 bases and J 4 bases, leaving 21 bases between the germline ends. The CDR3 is CASSRGPRQASGANVLTF. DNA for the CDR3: TGTGCCAGCAGCCGGGGCCCTAGACAGGCCTCAGGGGCCAACGTCCTGACTTTC.

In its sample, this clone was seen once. The CDR3 reads CASSLTLSYEQYF. DNA of the CDR3: TGTGCCAGCAGTTTAACTCTCTCCTACGAGCAGTACTTC. The chain couples TRBV27 to TRBJ2-7, with no clear D. V was shortened by 2 bases and J by 0 bases, with 5 bases between the two germline ends. The CDR3 runs 13 residues. Germline V gene sequence: CDR1 MNHEY, CDR2 SMNVEV (reference sequence).

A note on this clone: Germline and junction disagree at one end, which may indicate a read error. In nucleotides, the CDR3 is TGTGCTAGCAGCAAGGACAGGGAAGCGGGCACCGGGGAGCTGTTTTTT. Translated: CASSKDREAGTGELFF. J is TRBJ2-2 and V is TRBV7-7; 8 bases agree with TRBD1. The germline V gene has CDR1 SSHAT and CDR2 FNYEAQ (reference sequence). CDR3 length: 16 residues.

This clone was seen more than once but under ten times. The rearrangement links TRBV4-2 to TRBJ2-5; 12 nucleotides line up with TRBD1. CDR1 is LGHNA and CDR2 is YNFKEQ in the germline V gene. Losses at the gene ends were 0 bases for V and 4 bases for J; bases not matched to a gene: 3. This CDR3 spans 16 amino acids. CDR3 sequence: CASSQEGTGGPETQYF. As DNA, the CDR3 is TGTGCCAGCAGCCAAGAAGGGACAGGGGGCCCAGAGACCCAGTACTTC.

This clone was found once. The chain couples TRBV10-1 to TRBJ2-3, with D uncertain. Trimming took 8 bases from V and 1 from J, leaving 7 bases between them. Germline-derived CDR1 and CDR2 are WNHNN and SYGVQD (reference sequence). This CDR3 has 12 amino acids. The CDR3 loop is CASPGCTDTQYF. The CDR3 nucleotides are TGCGCCAGCCCAGGCTGCACAGATACGCAGTATTTT.

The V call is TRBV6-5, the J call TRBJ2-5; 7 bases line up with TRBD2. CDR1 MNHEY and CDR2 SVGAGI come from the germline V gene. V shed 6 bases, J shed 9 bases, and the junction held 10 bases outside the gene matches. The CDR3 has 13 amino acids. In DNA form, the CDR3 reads TGTGCCAGCAGCTGGGGGGAGGGGTGGGCCCAGTACTTC. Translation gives CASSWGEGWAQYF.

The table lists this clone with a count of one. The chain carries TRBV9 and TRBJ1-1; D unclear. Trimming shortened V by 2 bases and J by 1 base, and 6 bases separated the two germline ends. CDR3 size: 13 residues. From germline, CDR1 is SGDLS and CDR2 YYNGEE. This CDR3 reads CASSVSTNTEAFF. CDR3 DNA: TGTGCCAGCAGCGTGAGCACGAACACTGAAGCTTTCTTT.

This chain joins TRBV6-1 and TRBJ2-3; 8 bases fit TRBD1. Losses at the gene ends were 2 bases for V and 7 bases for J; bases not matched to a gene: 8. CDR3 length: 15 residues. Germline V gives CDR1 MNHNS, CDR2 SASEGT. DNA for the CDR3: TGTGCCAGCAGTGAAAGAAGCAGGGGGCGGAATACGCAGTATTTT. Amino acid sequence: CASSERSRGRNTQYF.

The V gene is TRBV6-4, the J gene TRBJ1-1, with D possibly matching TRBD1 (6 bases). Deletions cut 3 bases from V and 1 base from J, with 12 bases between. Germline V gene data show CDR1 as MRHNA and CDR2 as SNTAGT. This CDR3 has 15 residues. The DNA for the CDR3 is TGTGCCAGCAGTGAAGGAGCACAGGGGAACACTGAAGCTTTCTTT. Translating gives CASSEGAQGNTEAFF.

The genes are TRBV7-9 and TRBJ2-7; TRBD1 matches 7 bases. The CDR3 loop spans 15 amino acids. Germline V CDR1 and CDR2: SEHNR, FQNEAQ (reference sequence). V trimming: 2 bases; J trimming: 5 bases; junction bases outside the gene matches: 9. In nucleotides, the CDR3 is TGTGCCAGCAGCTTAATCGGTGTCAGGGGGAACGAGCAGTACTTC. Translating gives CASSLIGVRGNEQYF.

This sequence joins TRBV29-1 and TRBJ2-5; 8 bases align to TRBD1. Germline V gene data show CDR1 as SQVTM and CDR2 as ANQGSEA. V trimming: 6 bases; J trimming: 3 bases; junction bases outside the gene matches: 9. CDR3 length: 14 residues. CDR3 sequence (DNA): TGCAGCGTCGCCAGGGGGCTTAGGGAAGAGACCCAGTACTTC. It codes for CSVARGLREETQYF.

This CDR3 is CASSLAGPPYEQYF. CDR3 DNA: TGCGCCAGCAGCCTGGCAGGGCCCCCCTACGAGCAGTACTTC. The chain is built from TRBV5-1 and TRBJ2-7; weak D call: TRBD1 (5 bases). Looked up from germline, CDR1 is SGHRS and CDR2 is YFSETQ. CDR3 length: 14 residues. The V end lost 4 bases, the J end lost 2 bases, and 13 bases lay between the germline ends. The whole variable domain, remainder taken from reference TRBV5-1 and TRBJ2-7, is KAGVTQTPRYLIKTRGQQVTLSCSPISGHRSVSWYQQTPGQGLQFLFEYFSETQRNKGNFPGRFSGRQFSNSRSEMNVSTLELGDSALYLCASSLAGPPYEQYFGPGTRLTVT.

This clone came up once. The CDR3 bases are TGCAGCGGGATGGACAGGGCGTCCGGGGAGCTGTTTTTT. It encodes CSGMDRASGELFF. The V gene is TRBV29-1, the J gene TRBJ2-2, with 8 bases fitting TRBD1. The CDR3 sequence is 13 residues long. Germline lookup yields CDR1 SQVTM and CDR2 ANQGSEA. J lost 6 bases, V lost 7 bases, and 7 bases had no gene match.

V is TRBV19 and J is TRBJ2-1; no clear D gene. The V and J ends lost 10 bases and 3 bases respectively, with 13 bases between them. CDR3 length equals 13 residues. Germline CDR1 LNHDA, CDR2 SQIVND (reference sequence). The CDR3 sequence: CATGIANYNEQFF. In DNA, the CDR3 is TGTGCCACAGGTATCGCGAACTACAATGAGCAGTTCTTC. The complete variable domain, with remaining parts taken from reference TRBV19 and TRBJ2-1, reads DGGITQSPKYLFRKEGQNVTLSCEQNLNHDAMYWYRQDPGQGLRLIYYSQIVNDFQKGDIAEGYSVSREKKESFPLTVTSAQKNPTAFYLCATGIANYNEQFFGPGTRLTVL.

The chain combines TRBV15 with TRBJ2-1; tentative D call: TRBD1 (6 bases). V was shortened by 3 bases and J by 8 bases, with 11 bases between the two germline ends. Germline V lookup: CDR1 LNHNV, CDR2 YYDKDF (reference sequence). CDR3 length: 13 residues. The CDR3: CATSSIGGDEQFF. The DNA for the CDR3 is TGTGCCACCAGCAGTATTGGGGGCGATGAGCAGTTCTTC.

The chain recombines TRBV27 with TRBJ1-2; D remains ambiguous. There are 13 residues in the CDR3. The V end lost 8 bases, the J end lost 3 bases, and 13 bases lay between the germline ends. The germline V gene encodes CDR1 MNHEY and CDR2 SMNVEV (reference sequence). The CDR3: CASRRGNYYGYTF. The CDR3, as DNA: TGTGCCAGCCGGAGAGGGAATTACTATGGCTACACCTTC.

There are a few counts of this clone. Here the CDR3 DNA reads TGTGCCAGCATAAGGACAGGCGGGCTGGTCAATAATGAGCAGTTCTTC. Translated: CASIRTGGLVNNEQFF. The chain has TRBV28 and TRBJ2-1; 7 nucleotides agree with TRBD1. CDR3 length equals 16 residues. Germline CDR1 reads MDHEN; CDR2 reads SYDVKM. Trimming at V came to 7 bases and at J to 7 bases, leaving 16 bases not matched to a gene.

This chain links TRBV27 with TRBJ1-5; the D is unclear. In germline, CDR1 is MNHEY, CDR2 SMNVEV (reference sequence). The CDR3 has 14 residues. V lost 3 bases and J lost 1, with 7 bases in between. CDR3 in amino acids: CASSFGGSNQPQHF. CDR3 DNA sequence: TGTGCCAGCAGTTTCGGAGGGAGCAATCAGCCCCAGCATTTT.

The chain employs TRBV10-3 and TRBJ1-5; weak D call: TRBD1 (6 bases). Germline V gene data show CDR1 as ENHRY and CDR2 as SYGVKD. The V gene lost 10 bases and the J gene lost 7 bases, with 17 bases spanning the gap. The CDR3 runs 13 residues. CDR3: CASTTRGDQPQHF. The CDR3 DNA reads TGTGCCAGCACCACCAGGGGCGACCAGCCCCAGCATTTT.

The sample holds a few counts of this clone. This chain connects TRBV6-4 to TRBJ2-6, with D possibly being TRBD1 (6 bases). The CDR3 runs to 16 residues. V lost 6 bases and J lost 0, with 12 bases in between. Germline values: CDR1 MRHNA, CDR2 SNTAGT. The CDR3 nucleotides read TGTGCCAGCAGAGGGGGTGGTTCCTCTGGGGCCAACGTCCTGACTTTC. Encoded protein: CASRGGGSSGANVLTF.

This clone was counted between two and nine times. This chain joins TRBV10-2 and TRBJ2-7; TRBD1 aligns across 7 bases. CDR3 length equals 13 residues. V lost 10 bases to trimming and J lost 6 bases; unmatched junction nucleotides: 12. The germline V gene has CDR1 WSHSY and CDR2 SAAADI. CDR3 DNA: TGCGCCACCTCGGGACAGATGGGCGGCGAGCAGTACTTC. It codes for CATSGQMGGEQYF.

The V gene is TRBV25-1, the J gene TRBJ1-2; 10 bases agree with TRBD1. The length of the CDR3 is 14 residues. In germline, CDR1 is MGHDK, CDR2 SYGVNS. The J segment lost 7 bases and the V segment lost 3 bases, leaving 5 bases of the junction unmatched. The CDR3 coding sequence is TGTGCCAGCAGTGATCGACAGGGGGCGGCTGGCTACACCTTC. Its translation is CASSDRQGAAGYTF.

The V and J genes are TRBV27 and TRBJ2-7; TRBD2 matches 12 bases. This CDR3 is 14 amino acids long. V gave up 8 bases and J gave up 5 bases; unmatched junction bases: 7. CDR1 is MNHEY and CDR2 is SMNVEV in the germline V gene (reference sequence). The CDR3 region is CASSWTSGVNEQYF. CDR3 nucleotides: TGTGCCAGCTCTTGGACTAGCGGGGTAAACGAGCAGTACTTC.

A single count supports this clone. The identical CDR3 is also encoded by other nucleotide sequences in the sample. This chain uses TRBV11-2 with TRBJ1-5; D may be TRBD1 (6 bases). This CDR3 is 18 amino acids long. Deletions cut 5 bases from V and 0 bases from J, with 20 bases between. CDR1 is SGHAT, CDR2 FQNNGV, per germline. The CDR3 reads CASSPPRQERYSNQPQHF. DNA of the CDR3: TGTGCCAGCAGCCCACCCCGACAGGAAAGGTATAGCAATCAGCCCCAGCATTTT.

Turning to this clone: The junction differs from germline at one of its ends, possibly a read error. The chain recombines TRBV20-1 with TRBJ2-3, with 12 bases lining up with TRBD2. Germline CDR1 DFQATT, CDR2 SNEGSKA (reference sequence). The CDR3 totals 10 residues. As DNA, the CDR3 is TGCAGTGCAGAACTAGCGGGAGGCGTCTTT. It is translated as CSAELAGGVF.

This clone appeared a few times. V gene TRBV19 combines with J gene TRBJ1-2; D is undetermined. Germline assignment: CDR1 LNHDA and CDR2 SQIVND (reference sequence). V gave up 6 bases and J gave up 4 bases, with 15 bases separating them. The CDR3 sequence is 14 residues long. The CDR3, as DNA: TGTGCCAGTAGGGGCCGGCAGGCGAGCTATGGCTACACCTTC. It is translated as CASRGRQASYGYTF.